The rows below give T cell receptor beta chains drawn from one sample of a study of CD8+ T cells in alopecia areata. Generated by immunoSEQ multiplex PCR, the TCRdb table keeps only in-frame clones and is missing some. The sample gives 150,000 to 200,000 clones, roughly 60% of which show up once; 16% is in the top ten. Here the sequenced sample was CD4+ T cells sorted from blood, taken at roughly week 55, from a patient treated with tofacitinib. These receptors came from a human donor with alopecia areata. Each CDR3 is given with its conserved first and last residue. A D gene is named only where the DNA matches it firmly. A clone size is listed for some rows: how often the clone was seen (once, few, many), or a class if it is expanded.

j_call: TRBJ2-7
d_call: -
clone_size: -
v_call: TRBV15
cdr3_nt: TGTGCCACCAGCAACTCCAGGGTTGGGTACGAGCAGTACTTC
cdr3_aa: CATSNSRVGYEQYF

j_call: TRBJ1-2
d_call: TRBD1
clone_size: few
v_call: TRBV28
cdr3_nt: TGTGCCAGCAGTTTATATGGGACAGGCCCAGTTGATGGCTACACCTTC
cdr3_aa: CASSLYGTGPVDGYTF

j_call: TRBJ1-2
d_call: TRBD1
clone_size: -
v_call: TRBV5-4
cdr3_nt: TGTGCCAGCAGCAAAGGGACAGGCGCTAACTATGGCTACACCTTC
cdr3_aa: CASSKGTGANYGYTF

j_call: TRBJ1-4
d_call: -
clone_size: -
v_call: TRBV7-2
cdr3_nt: TGTGCCAGCAGCCGCCAAGGGGAAAAACTGTTTTTT
cdr3_aa: CASSRQGEKLFF

j_call: TRBJ2-7
d_call: -
clone_size: -
v_call: TRBV30
cdr3_nt: TGTGCCTGGAGTGTCGGATACGAGCAGTACTTC
cdr3_aa: CAWSVGYEQYF

j_call: TRBJ2-5
d_call: -
clone_size: -
v_call: TRBV6-5
cdr3_nt: TGTGCCAGCAGCTCCGCGGAGACCCAGTACTTC
cdr3_aa: CASSSAETQYF

j_call: TRBJ2-5
d_call: -
clone_size: -
v_call: TRBV2
cdr3_nt: TGTGCCAGCAGCAGACAGGCCGGAGAGACCCAGTACTTC
cdr3_aa: CASSRQAGETQYF

j_call: TRBJ1-1
d_call: -
clone_size: -
v_call: TRBV30
cdr3_nt: TGTGCCTGGAGTGTACCCGCGGCGGCTGTGGCTGAAGCTTTCTTT
cdr3_aa: CAWSVPAAAVAEAFF

j_call: TRBJ1-2
d_call: -
clone_size: few
v_call: TRBV10-3
cdr3_nt: TGTGCCATCAGTTTCGACAGTCAGGGTGGCTACACCTTC
cdr3_aa: CAISFDSQGGYTF

j_call: TRBJ1-5
d_call: -
clone_size: once
v_call: TRBV19
cdr3_nt: TGTGCCAGTAGTTGGAACAATCAGCCCCAGCATTTT
cdr3_aa: CASSWNNQPQHF

j_call: TRBJ2-3
d_call: -
clone_size: -
v_call: TRBV6-5
cdr3_nt: TGTGCCAGCAGTGTGGACCCCACAGATACGCAGTATTTT
cdr3_aa: CASSVDPTDTQYF

j_call: TRBJ1-1
d_call: -
clone_size: few
v_call: TRBV15
cdr3_nt: TGTGCCACCAGCAGGCCAGACACTGAAGCTTTCTTT
cdr3_aa: CATSRPDTEAFF

j_call: TRBJ1-2
d_call: -
clone_size: -
v_call: TRBV30
cdr3_nt: TGTGCCTGGAACCCAGGGACATCCTTTTTTGGCTACACCTTC
cdr3_aa: CAWNPGTSFFGYTF